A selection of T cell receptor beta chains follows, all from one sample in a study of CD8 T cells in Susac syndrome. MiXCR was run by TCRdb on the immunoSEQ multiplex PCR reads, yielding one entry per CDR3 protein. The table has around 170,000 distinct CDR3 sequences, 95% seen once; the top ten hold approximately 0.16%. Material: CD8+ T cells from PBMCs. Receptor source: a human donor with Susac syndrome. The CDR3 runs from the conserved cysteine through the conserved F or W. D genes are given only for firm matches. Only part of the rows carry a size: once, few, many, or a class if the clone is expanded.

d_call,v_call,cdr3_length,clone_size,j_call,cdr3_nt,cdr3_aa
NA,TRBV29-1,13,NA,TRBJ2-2,TGCAGCGTTCGGGAACAAGGCGCCGGGGAGCTGTTTTTT,CSVREQGAGELFF
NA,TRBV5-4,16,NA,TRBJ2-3,TGTGCCAGCAGCTATCGGACGATTACCCTCACAGATACGCAGTATTTT,CASSYRTITLTDTQYF
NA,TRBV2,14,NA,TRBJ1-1,TGTGCCAGCAAGACCCGCCCGATGAACACTGAAGCTTTCTTT,CASKTRPMNTEAFF
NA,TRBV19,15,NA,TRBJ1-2,TGTGCCAGTAGTATTAATGCGGACATCCACTATGGCTACACCTTC,CASSINADIHYGYTF
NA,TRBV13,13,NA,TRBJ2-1,TGTGCCAGCAGCATACGGGGCGCAACCGAGCAGTTCTTC,CASSIRGATEQFF
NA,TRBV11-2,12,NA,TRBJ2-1,TGTGCCAGCAGCTTAGGCGGCCCCGGGATGTTCTTC,CASSLGGPGMFF
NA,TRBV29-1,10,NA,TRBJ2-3,TGCAGCGCTACTAAAGATACGCAGTATTTT,CSATKDTQYF
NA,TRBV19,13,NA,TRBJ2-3,TGTGCCAGTAGTATAGCTAGCACAGATACGCAGTATTTT,CASSIASTDTQYF
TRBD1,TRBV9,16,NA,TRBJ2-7,TGTGCCAGCAGCGAGGGGACCGGGACAGGCTCCTACGAGCAGTACTTC,CASSEGTGTGSYEQYF
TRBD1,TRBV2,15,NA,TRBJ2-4,TGTGCCAGCAGTTCCGGGACAGGGATCAAAAACATTCAGTACTTC,CASSSGTGIKNIQYF
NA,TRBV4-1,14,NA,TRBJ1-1,TGCGCCAGCAGCCAGACATCCGGGTACCCTGAAGCTTTCTTT,CASSQTSGYPEAFF
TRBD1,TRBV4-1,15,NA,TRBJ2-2,TGCGCCAGCAATGGGCAGGGGGTGAACACCGGGGAGCTGTTTTTT,CASNGQGVNTGELFF
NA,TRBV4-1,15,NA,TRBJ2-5,TGCGCCAGCAGCCACCCCGGACCATCAAAAGAGACCCAGTACTTC,CASSHPGPSKETQYF
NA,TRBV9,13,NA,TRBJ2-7,TGTGCCAGCAGCGTAGATGGGGTGTACGAGCAGTACTTC,CASSVDGVYEQYF
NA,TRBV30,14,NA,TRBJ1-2,TGTGCCTCCGACCCCCAAGGCAATAACTATGGCTACACCTTC,CASDPQGNNYGYTF
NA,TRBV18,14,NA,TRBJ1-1,TGTGCCAGCTCTCAGGGTTCGAGAGGCACTGAAGCTTTCTTT,CASSQGSRGTEAFF
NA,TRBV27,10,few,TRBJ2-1,TGTGCCAGCAGTTTAAATGAGCAGTTCTTC,CASSLNEQFF
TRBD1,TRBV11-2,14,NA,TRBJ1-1,TGTGCCAGCAGCGTACGGGACAGGGAATTAGTAGCTTTCTTT,CASSVRDRELVAFF
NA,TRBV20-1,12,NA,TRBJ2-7,TGCAGTGCCAGGGACGCGGCCTACGAGCAGTACTTC,CSARDAAYEQYF
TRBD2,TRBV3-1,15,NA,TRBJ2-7,TGTGCCAGCAGCCAATCACTAGCGGGGCCAGACGAGCAGTACTTC,CASSQSLAGPDEQYF
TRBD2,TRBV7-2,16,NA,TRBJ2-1,TGTGCCAGCAGCTCGGGGAGCGGGATCTCCTACAATGAGCAGTTCTTC,CASSSGSGISYNEQFF
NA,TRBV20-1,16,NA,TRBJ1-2,TGCAGTGCTAGAGATCCCTCCGGGGGGCGTCACTATGGCTACACCTTC,CSARDPSGGRHYGYTF
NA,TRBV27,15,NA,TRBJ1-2,TGTGCCAGCAGTTTAGATGGGGGCGGATTCTATGGCTACACCTTC,CASSLDGGGFYGYTF
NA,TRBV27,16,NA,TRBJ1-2,TGTGCCAGCAGTTTATCGGGGCAGATACTTAGCTATGGCTACACCTTC,CASSLSGQILSYGYTF
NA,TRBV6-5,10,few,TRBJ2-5,TGTGCCAGCAGGGCGGGGACCCAGTACTTC,CASRAGTQYF
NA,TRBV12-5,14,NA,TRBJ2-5,TGTGCTAGTGGTCCTCAGGAGACGGCAAAGACCCAGTACTTC,CASGPQETAKTQYF
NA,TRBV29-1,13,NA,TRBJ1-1,TGCAGCGTTGAGGGTCAGATGAACACTGAAGCTTTCTTT,CSVEGQMNTEAFF
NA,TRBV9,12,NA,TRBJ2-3,TGTGCCAGCAGGCCTTTGTTAGATACGCAGTATTTT,CASRPLLDTQYF
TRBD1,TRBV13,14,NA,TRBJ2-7,TGTGCCAGCAGCTTACAGGACAGGGCCTACGAGCAGTACTTC,CASSLQDRAYEQYF